This TCR beta chain was found in a study of CD8+ T cells in alopecia areata. Losses at the gene ends were 7 bases for V and 2 bases for J; bases not matched to a gene: 9. Per the germline V gene, CDR1 is SGHRS and CDR2 is YFSETQ. CDR3 length: 14 residues. In each case, RNA was isolated and then reverse transcribed into cDNA as the sequencing template. The table came from immunoSEQ multiplex PCR; TCRdb's copy has only in-frame clones and leaves some out. The repertoire has fewer than 250,000 clones, about 60% of them found once; the top ten carry roughly 0.71%. Treatment specified: oral pan-JAK inhibitor, 5-10 mg twice daily.

The chain is built from TRBV5-1 and TRBJ2-7, with 7 positions matching TRBD1. This clonotype was sampled from a human donor with alopecia areata. This specimen consisted of CD4+ T cells sorted from blood, obtained at week 4, from a patient treated with tofacitinib. The CDR3 sequence: CASSTQGQPYEQYF. The CDR3 DNA reads TGCGCCAGCTCGACACAGGGGCAACCCTACGAGCAGTACTTC.